This entry lists 20 T cell receptor beta chains sequenced from one sample in a study of T cell repertoires in cytomegalovirus infection. MiXCR, run by TCRdb on the reads, gives a single entry per CDR3 protein. Of some 240,000 distinct CDR3 sequences in the sample, about a sixth were seen once. Material: CD8+ T cells from PBMCs. These receptors all stem from a human donor in good health (CMV status not recorded). Some clones in this sample may be carry-over from other donors' samples.

V gene TRBV5-1 combines with J gene TRBJ2-7; D unclear. V lost 0 bases and J lost 2, with 15 bases in between. This CDR3 has 16 amino acids. Germline CDR1 and CDR2: SGHRS and YFSETQ. The CDR3 nucleotides read TGCGCCAGCAGCTTGGAGGCGGCTAGAGCGACCTACGAGCAGTACTTC. Encoded protein: CASSLEAARATYEQYF.

This clonotype came up many times. The rearrangement links TRBV7-6 to TRBJ2-1; D remains ambiguous. This CDR3 comprises 17 residues. Germline V gene lookup returns CDR1 SGHVS and CDR2 FNYEAQ. The V and J ends lost 2 bases and 0 bases respectively, with 14 bases between them. The CDR3 DNA is TGTGCCAGCAGCTTAACGGCGGTATCAACCTCCTACAATGAGCAGTTCTTC. Encoded protein: CASSLTAVSTSYNEQFF.

The genes are TRBV2 and TRBJ2-3; D unresolved. Germline values: CDR1 SNHLY, CDR2 FYNNEI. The CDR3 has 13 residues. Trimming took off 1 base at V and 4 bases at J, with 6 bases between the two ends. The chain's CDR3 is CASSEGVPDTQYF. In DNA form, the CDR3 reads TGTGCCAGCAGTGAAGGGGTGCCAGATACGCAGTATTTT.

This clonotype showed up many times. This chain joins TRBV7-2 and TRBJ2-1, with D possibly matching TRBD2 (5 bases). The germline V gene has CDR1 SGHTA and CDR2 FQGNSA. This CDR3 has 14 residues. V lost 5 bases, J lost 6 bases, and 14 bases lay in between. The chain's CDR3 is CASSQAGNFNEQFF. The CDR3 DNA reads TGTGCCAGCAGCCAGGCGGGTAATTTCAATGAGCAGTTCTTC.

The V gene is TRBV5-6, the J gene TRBJ2-7, with 8 nucleotides matching TRBD1. Germline V gene sequence: CDR1 SGHDT, CDR2 YYEEEE. J gave up 0 bases and V 6 bases, and 5 bases lay outside the gene matches. The CDR3 is made up of 14 amino acids. The CDR3 here is CASNRQGNSYEQYF. CDR3 bases: TGTGCCAGCAACCGACAGGGGAACTCCTACGAGCAGTACTTC.

The V gene is TRBV28, the J gene TRBJ2-7, with 9 bases identical to TRBD1. With 2 bases clipped from V and 6 bases from J, the junction kept 8 bases outside the gene matches. Germline V CDR1 and CDR2: MDHEN, SYDVKM. The CDR3 totals 15 residues. In nucleotides, the CDR3 is TGTGCCAGCAGTTTAAGTGGGACAGGGTTTCGCGAGCAGTACTTC. Protein: CASSLSGTGFREQYF. Full variable domain (remainder filled in from reference TRBV28 and TRBJ2-7): DVKVTQSSRYLVKRTGEKVFLECVQDMDHENMFWYRQDPGLGLRLIYFSYDVKMKEKGDIPEGYSVSREKKERFSLILESASTNQTSMYLCASSLSGTGFREQYFGPGTRLTVT.

The gene calls are TRBV28 and TRBJ1-3; TRBD1 is a possible D gene (6 bases). CDR1 MDHEN and CDR2 SYDVKM come from the germline V gene. The CDR3 spans 16 residues. Trimming stripped 5 bases from V and 0 bases from J, with 14 bases between. CDR3 in DNA: TGTGCCAGCAGTCTAAACAGGGTATTCTCTGGAAACACCATATATTTT. It yields the protein CASSLNRVFSGNTIYF.

The gene calls are TRBV20-1 and TRBJ1-2; TRBD1 aligns across 8 bases. Germline CDR1 is DFQATT and CDR2 is SNEGSKA (reference sequence). The junction had 6 bases not matched to a gene; V was cut back by 6 bases and J by 3 bases. This CDR3 region has 13 residues. The CDR3 here is CSATDREDYGYTF. The CDR3 bases are TGCAGTGCCACGGACAGGGAAGACTATGGCTACACCTTC.

This clonotype has just a few counts. The chain links TRBV20-1 to TRBJ1-1, with no clear D. V lost 0 bases and J lost 1, with 9 bases in between. The CDR3 length is 14 residues. Germline V gives CDR1 DFQATT, CDR2 SNEGSKA (reference sequence). CDR3 protein: CSARDREGNTEAFF. CDR3 coding DNA: TGCAGTGCTAGAGATCGGGAGGGGAACACTGAAGCTTTCTTT.

The chain has TRBV9 and TRBJ2-3; tentatively, D is TRBD2 (6 bases). The CDR3 spans 15 residues. V lost 3 bases and J lost 2, with 13 bases in between. Germline CDR1 SGDLS, CDR2 YYNGEE. This chain's CDR3 is CASSGTGLPTDTQYF. CDR3 coding DNA: TGTGCCAGCAGCGGAACGGGACTCCCCACAGATACGCAGTATTTT. Full variable domain (rest looked up from reference TRBV9 and TRBJ2-3): DSGVTQTPKHLITATGQRVTLRCSPRSGDLSVYWYQQSLDQGLQFLIQYYNGEERAKGNILERFSAQQFPDLHSELNLSSLELGDSALYFCASSGTGLPTDTQYFGPGTRLTVL.

The V gene is TRBV2, the J gene TRBJ2-7; D remains unclear. Per germline, CDR1 SNHLY and CDR2 FYNNEI. CDR3 length: 12 amino acids. V was clipped by 7 bases and J by 2 bases, with 9 bases between them. DNA of the CDR3: TGTGCCAGCACCGGAGACACCTACGAGCAGTACTTC. The encoded protein is CASTGDTYEQYF.

This clonotype was seen a handful of times. Compared with germline, one end of the junction differs, possibly owing to a read error. V and J are TRBV29-1 and TRBJ1-2; tentatively, D is TRBD1 (6 bases). The CDR3 loop spans 16 amino acids. CDR1 is SQVTM, CDR2 ANQGSEA, per germline. DNA for the CDR3: TGTAGCGCTAGGGAAGTGCGACAGGACCGTTTTTATGGCTACACCTTC. Amino acid sequence: CSAREVRQDRFYGYTF.

This clonotype came up a few times. V and J are TRBV29-1 and TRBJ1-2; D ambiguous. The CDR3 spans 12 residues. Germline CDR1 SQVTM, CDR2 ANQGSEA. The V end was cut by 0 bases, the J end by 4 bases, with 6 bases between. The CDR3 sequence is CSVEDPGYGYTF. In DNA form, the CDR3 reads TGCAGCGTTGAAGATCCGGGCTATGGCTACACCTTC.

This clonotype was counted ten times or more. The gene calls are TRBV7-8 and TRBJ1-5; 8 bases line up with TRBD1. The V gene's germline CDR1 is SGHVS and CDR2 FQNEAQ. The junction had 8 bases not matched to a gene; V was cut back by 0 bases and J by 7 bases. The CDR3 is 16 residues long. The CDR3 DNA reads TGTGCCAGCAGCTTAGCAGGTGGACAGGGCCTACAGCCCCAGCATTTT. This encodes CASSLAGGQGLQPQHF.

This clonotype was counted at least ten times. The rearrangement uses TRBV5-6 and TRBJ2-3; 9 positions match TRBD1. The CDR3 length is 15 residues. Trimming at V came to 4 bases and at J to 4 bases, leaving 7 bases not matched to a gene. Germline V gene data show CDR1 as SGHDT and CDR2 as YYEEEE. The CDR3 protein is CASSRGQGKADTQYF. CDR3 sequence (DNA): TGTGCCAGCAGCCGCGGACAGGGGAAGGCAGATACGCAGTATTTT. Looking up the rest from reference TRBV5-6 and TRBJ2-3 gives the full variable domain: DAGVTQSPTHLIKTRGQQVTLRCSPKSGHDTVSWYQQALGQGPQFIFQYYEEEERQRGNFPDRFSGHQFPNYSSELNVNALLLGDSALYLCASSRGQGKADTQYFGPGTRLTVL.

The rearrangement joins TRBV6-5 to TRBJ1-4; D call uncertain. The germline V and J ends were trimmed by 0 bases and 6 bases, with 11 bases remaining between them. The V gene's germline CDR1 is MNHEY and CDR2 SVGAGI. This CDR3 is 15 amino acids long. The CDR3 sequence is CASSYSWGVDEKLFF. The CDR3 bases are TGTGCCAGCAGTTACTCATGGGGAGTCGATGAAAAACTGTTTTTT.

This clonotype has a count of ten or more. The rearrangement links TRBV10-2 to TRBJ2-7, with TRBD1 matching over 7 bases. This CDR3 comprises 13 residues. The V gene's germline CDR1 is WSHSY and CDR2 SAAADI. With 3 bases clipped from V and 3 bases from J, the junction kept 2 bases outside the gene matches. The CDR3 coding sequence is TGCGCCAGCAGTGAATGGGACAGCTACGAGCAGTACTTC. It encodes CASSEWDSYEQYF.

The gene calls are TRBV7-9 and TRBJ2-5; D is unresolved. The length of the CDR3 is 14 residues. The germline V gene encodes CDR1 SEHNR and CDR2 FQNEAQ (reference sequence). Trimming left V 6 bases short and J 0 bases short, with 11 bases between. The CDR3 reads CASRRAGNQETQYF. The CDR3 DNA reads as TGTGCCAGCAGAAGGGCTGGGAACCAAGAGACCCAGTACTTC.

This clonotype has more than one count but fewer than ten. The V call is TRBV29-1, the J call TRBJ2-3; a possible D gene is TRBD1 (7 bases). The V gene lost 6 bases and the J gene lost 2 bases, with 18 bases spanning the gap. Per the germline V gene, CDR1 is SQVTM and CDR2 is ANQGSEA. The length of the CDR3 is 15 residues. The CDR3 loop reads CSVAGQPTNTDTQYF. In DNA, the CDR3 is TGCAGCGTGGCGGGACAGCCGACAAACACAGATACGCAGTATTTT.

In its sample, this clonotype was seen many times. The chain joins TRBV7-6 to TRBJ2-5, with 7 bases matching TRBD2. The V gene end was trimmed by 3 bases and the J gene end by 4 bases; junction bases not matched to a gene: 8. Germline assignment: CDR1 SGHVS and CDR2 FNYEAQ. CDR3 length: 15 amino acids. CDR3: CASSFEGLAAETQYF. The CDR3 nucleotides are TGTGCCAGCAGCTTCGAGGGGCTAGCGGCAGAGACCCAGTACTTC. The whole variable domain, remainder taken from reference TRBV7-6 and TRBJ2-5, is GAGVSQSPRYKVTKRGQDVALRCDPISGHVSLYWYRQALGQGPEFLTYFNYEAQQDKSGLPNDRFSAERPEGSISTLTIQRTEQRDSAMYRCASSFEGLAAETQYFGPGTRLLVL.